This T cell receptor beta chain stems from a study of regulatory T cells in long-lasting Graves disease. At the level of the study: Less than 3 months of antithyroid drugs had been taken by newly diagnosed Graves' patients. Study-level points and caveats: TRBV28 was favored in persistent disease, as were TRBJ1-2 and TRBJ2-5.

Note on this clonotype: Its target is not known.

The authors built TCR beta libraries using iRepertoire HTBI primers and Arm-PCR of CDR3 regions. Original methodology: Taken together, the samples had fewer than 70 TRBV and 13 to 15 TRBJ segments identified. TCRdb reanalysed the multiplex PCR reads using MiXCR and keeps one entry per CDR3 protein. The authors' filters were not applied to this entry. Here the sample spans roughly 430,000 distinct CDR3 sequences, about 16% being singletons. This CDR3 is 16 amino acids long. The germline V and J ends were trimmed by 0 bases and 8 bases, with 18 bases remaining between them. Germline values: CDR1 SGDLS, CDR2 YYNGEE. Time point indicated: newly diagnosed GD, antithyroid drugs for less than 3 months. PBMC-extracted RNA yielded the TCR library. Graves' disease diagnosis followed American Thyroid Association guidelines. This sample also appeared in a second study, on T cells in Graves' hyperthyroidism and ophthalmopathy.

Sequenced material: peripheral blood mononuclear cells (PBMCs), taken at new diagnosis, from a patient treated with antithyroid drugs. This clonotype was sampled from a woman aged 25 to 39 with Graves disease. The rearrangement links TRBV9 to TRBJ2-1; either TRBD1 or TRBD2 may fit D (5 bases each). The CDR3 nucleotides are TGTGCCAGCAGCGTAGCTTGGGACGGCTCTGGGGATGAGCAGTTCTTC. Protein product: CASSVAWDGSGDEQFF. Filled out from reference TRBV9 and TRBJ2-1, the complete variable domain reads DSGVTQTPKHLITATGQRVTLRCSPRSGDLSVYWYQQSLDQGLQFLIQYYNGEERAKGNILERFSAQQFPDLHSELNLSSLELGDSALYFCASSVAWDGSGDEQFFGPGTRLTVL.